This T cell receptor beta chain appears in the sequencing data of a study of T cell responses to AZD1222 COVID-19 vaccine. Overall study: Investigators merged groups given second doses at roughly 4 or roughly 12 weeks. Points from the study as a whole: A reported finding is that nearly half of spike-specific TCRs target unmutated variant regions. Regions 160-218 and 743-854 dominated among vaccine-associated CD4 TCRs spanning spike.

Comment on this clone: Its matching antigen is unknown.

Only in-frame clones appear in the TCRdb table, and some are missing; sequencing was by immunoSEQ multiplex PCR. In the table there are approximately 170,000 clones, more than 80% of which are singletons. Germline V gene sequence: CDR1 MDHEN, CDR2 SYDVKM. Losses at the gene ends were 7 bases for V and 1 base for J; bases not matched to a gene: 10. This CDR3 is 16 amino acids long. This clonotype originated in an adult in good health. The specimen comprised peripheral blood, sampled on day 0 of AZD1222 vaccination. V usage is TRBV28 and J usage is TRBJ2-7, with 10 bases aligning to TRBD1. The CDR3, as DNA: TGTGCCAGCACCACGGTAGGGGACAGGGGTTCCTACGAGCAGTACTTC. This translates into CASTTVGDRGSYEQYF.